The clone carrying this T cell receptor beta chain was observed a handful of times. This CDR3 spans 12 amino acids. The germline CDR1 and CDR2 sequences are SGHTA and FQGNSA. V gave up 8 bases and J gave up 4 bases, with 11 bases separating them. The sample belongs to a study of neurological immune-mediated disorders. Regarding time point: technical triplicate 1. From 2 million PBMCs stored at -80 C, the unsorted libraries were generated. cDNA synthesis was performed by 5'RACE with 10-nucleotide random UMIs. In each sequencing run, over 160 million TCR-beta sequences were generated from 15-18 subjects. TCRdb analysed the 5' RACE reads with MiXCR anew, one entry per CDR3 protein. The sample shows around 37,000 distinct CDR3 sequences, around 10% of them seen only once.

J is TRBJ2-5 and V is TRBV7-2; D tentatively fits TRBD1 or TRBD2 (5 bases each). The sequenced sample was PBMCs. This TCR was recovered from a man in his fifties or sixties with HTLV-1-associated myelopathy (HAM/TSP). DNA of the CDR3: TGTACCAGCCGCCGGGACGCAGAGACCCAGTACTTC. It translates to CTSRRDAETQYF.